This record covers a single T cell receptor beta chain. Its antigen is currently unknown. This CDR3 is built from 13 residues. Trimming removed 5 bases from V and 3 bases from J; junction bases left unmatched: 1. Germline-derived CDR1 and CDR2 are MNHEY and SVGAGI. Primers: 60 Vbeta forward and 13 Jbeta reverse. TCRdb's copy holds only in-frame clones and misses some; the assay was immunoSEQ multiplex PCR. This sample has more than 100,000 clones, with over 65% found just once. This entry is derived from a study of cytomegalovirus exposure and HLA in healthy donors. Study-wide points: From TCR beta sequences, most subjects' HLA-A and HLA-B alleles were reportedly predicted accurately. Three chains linked to CMV were shown in vitro to be specific for CMV antigens. Analysis performed later found around 15,000 TCR beta sequences associated with HLA alleles at 0.05 false discovery rate.

The TCR originated in a woman aged 25-40 years in good health and CMV-seropositive. Sequenced material: PBMCs. The chain has TRBV6-5 and TRBJ1-1; 9 positions match TRBD1. DNA of the CDR3: TGTGCCAGCAGTCGGGACAGGGACACTGAAGCTTTCTTT. This codes for CASSRDRDTEAFF.